This record concerns one TCR beta chain sequence. Antigen unknown. The sample is drawn from a study of CD8+ T cells in alopecia areata. General study findings and limits: Normal scalp showed lower clonality than lesional scalp, especially alopecia totalis/universalis.

Germline CDR1 SGHTA, CDR2 FQGNSA. V gave up 3 bases and J gave up 1 base, with 12 bases separating them. This CDR3 contains 15 residues. Reverse transcribed after extraction, RNA yielded cDNA as the sequencing template. The assay was immunoSEQ multiplex PCR, and TCRdb's table has in-frame clones only and misses some. Of fewer than 200,000 clones listed, less than 75% are singletons. Specified treatment: oral pan-JAK inhibitor, 5-10 mg twice daily. Alopecia areata patients provided lesional scalp punch biopsies and peripheral blood, both collected for the study. The sequence came from a human donor with alopecia areata. The starting material was CD4+ T cells sorted from blood, obtained at approximately week 61, from a patient treated with tofacitinib. V usage is TRBV7-2 and J usage is TRBJ1-1, with D unclear. Here the CDR3 DNA reads TGTGCCAGCAGCTTCGGTAGTATGGGGAACACTGAAGCTTTCTTT. It is translated as CASSFGSMGNTEAFF.